This T cell receptor (beta chain) stems from a study of blood T cell repertoires in COVID-19. Germline trimming cut 2 bases from V and 3 bases from J; bases unmatched to any gene: 4. This CDR3 has 15 residues. Germline CDR1 and CDR2: SNHLY and FYNNEI. Source study methods: Reference gene primer amplification yielded estimated nucleated cell counts. The repertoire was sequenced with immunoSEQ multiplex PCR; TCRdb's copy has only in-frame clones and lacks some. From that table come the V and J calls and clone size; the DNA was used to work out D and trimming. The profile shows 150,000 to 200,000 clones, more than 65% of them singletons. The recovered donors of Cohort 3 showed two negative PCRs, clearance, or symptom resolution.

Sequenced sample: PBMCs or T cells enriched from blood (not recorded which). V is TRBV2 and J is TRBJ2-7, with 10 bases lining up with TRBD1. The sequence was obtained from a man aged 50 to 59 who had recovered from COVID-19. The CDR3 region has the DNA TGTGCCAGCAGTGAAACCGGGACAGGGGTCTACGAGCAGTACTTC. It encodes CASSETGTGVYEQYF.